This is a list of T cell receptor beta chains from one sample in a study of beta chain features in type 1 diabetes. Profiled with immunoSEQ multiplex PCR; TCRdb holds only in-frame clones, not every one. The sample lists roughly 610,000 clones, less than 20% seen once, with about 0.093% in the top ten. Material: naive CD4+ T cells from blood. The receptors here all came from a man aged 18-30 years in good health. Each CDR3 is given without its conserved first and last residue. The D gene is left open where the match is weak.

>TRBJ2-5|TRBV5-1|NA
ASSLGDNIQETQY
>TRBJ1-4|TRBV5-6|NA
ASSLLGATNEKLF
>TRBJ1-1|TRBV18|NA
ASSLSGVTEAF
>TRBJ2-7|TRBV7-2|NA
ASSFRRDRSSYEQY
>TRBJ1-5|TRBV7-8|NA
ASSWGRAYSNQPQH
>TRBJ2-7|TRBV28|TRBD2
ASSLFRGGSYEQY
>TRBJ1-5|TRBV6-5|TRBD1
ASSGTGYNQPQH
>TRBJ1-5|TRBV23-1|NA
ASSQCGPQH
>TRBJ2-1|TRBV6-5|NA
ASTASYNEQF
>TRBJ1-6|TRBV4-2|NA
ASSQDPYGDSPLH
>TRBJ1-4|TRBV28|NA
ASSSPSNEKLF
>TRBJ2-1|TRBV4-1|TRBD2
ASRPTSGRANEQF
>TRBJ1-2|TRBV19|TRBD1
ASSRPSGTGNGYT
>TRBJ2-5|TRBV18|NA
ASSPKETQY
>TRBJ1-1|TRBV5-1|NA
ASSYEGRVTEAF
>TRBJ2-1|TRBV5-1|TRBD2
ASSFRGDYNEQF
>TRBJ1-1|TRBV6-5|NA
ASSYDRTNTEAF
>TRBJ2-3|TRBV19|NA
ASSILQLDTQY
>TRBJ1-1|TRBV7-9|NA
ASSLGGSDTEAF
>TRBJ2-3|TRBV4-3|NA
ASSQGSSPDTQY
>TRBJ1-2|TRBV28|NA
ASSFLHRDYGYT
>TRBJ2-3|TRBV9|NA
ASSGGTDTQY
>TRBJ1-2|TRBV28|TRBD1
ASGPVQGRGYGYT
>TRBJ2-7|TRBV28|TRBD1
ASRGTGVSYEQY
>TRBJ1-3|TRBV27|NA
ASSLGPGISSGNTIY
>TRBJ1-2|TRBV9|NA
ASSVRVRGKNYGYT
>TRBJ1-1|TRBV21-1|NA
ASSKADRTRAEAF
>TRBJ2-3|TRBV7-2|NA
ASSLNGGTDTQY
>TRBJ2-6|TRBV6-6|NA
ASSLGSGANVLT
>TRBJ1-2|TRBV5-1|TRBD1
ASSLIEGADGYT
>TRBJ2-7|TRBV28|NA
ASSLVTPNEQY
>TRBJ1-2|TRBV27|NA
ASSLAPKQWFGYT
>TRBJ1-5|TRBV5-6|NA
ASSFGQGWSNQPQH
>TRBJ1-1|TRBV9|NA
ASSVAAGKDTEAF
>TRBJ2-2|TRBV6-5|NA
ASRWDFGTGELF
>TRBJ2-3|TRBV9|NA
ASSVVGFTDTQY
>TRBJ2-7|TRBV10-2|NA
ASSEVGQRDYEQY
>TRBJ2-3|TRBV4-3|NA
ASSQDRVGSTDTQY
>TRBJ1-3|TRBV27|TRBD1
ASSWDRGRGNTIY
>TRBJ2-5|TRBV18|TRBD1
ASSPQGQGRETQY
>TRBJ2-1|TRBV28|TRBD1
ASIGKGQLNEQF
>TRBJ2-5|TRBV15|NA
ATSRDLKGTQY
>TRBJ1-2|TRBV30|TRBD1
AWSGQGTGYT
>TRBJ1-6|TRBV7-9|NA
ASSPDSNNSPLH
>TRBJ2-2|TRBV7-2|NA
ASSYQAGWNTGELF
>TRBJ2-5|TRBV20-1|NA
RGQGGETQY
>TRBJ1-5|TRBV7-2|NA
ASSPRGGSGQPQH
>TRBJ2-1|TRBV7-3|NA
ASSSDSGSSYNEQF